The 7 T cell receptor beta chains listed next were all sequenced from one sample in a study of cytomegalovirus exposure and HLA in healthy donors. Amplification used 60 Vbeta primers and 13 Jbeta primers. This table comes from immunoSEQ multiplex PCR, and its TCRdb copy is limited to in-frame clones, with some not included. The profile shows approximately 150,000 clones, roughly 81% of them singletons. Sequences were obtained from PBMCs. The receptors stem from a man aged 30 to 45 in good health and CMV-seropositive.

This chain uses TRBV5-1 with TRBJ1-6; D may be TRBD1 (5 bases). CDR1 is SGHRS, CDR2 YFSETQ, per germline. The CDR3 runs to 14 residues. V was cut by 5 bases and J by 6 bases, with 12 bases left in between. As DNA, the CDR3 is TGCGCCAGCAGTCCGGGACTGGGTAATTCACCCCTCCACTTT. It specifies CASSPGLGNSPLHF.

The chain joins TRBV2 to TRBJ1-5, with D tentatively TRBD1 (5 bases). Trimming took 6 bases from V and 6 from J, leaving 15 bases between them. The CDR3 runs 14 residues. In germline, CDR1 is SNHLY, CDR2 FYNNEI. The DNA of the CDR3 is TGTGCCAGCAGCGGGACCCTCGGGAGTCAGCCCCAGCATTTT. Its translation: CASSGTLGSQPQHF.

J is TRBJ2-1 and V is TRBV5-4, with 9 nucleotides matching TRBD1. Germline V gives CDR1 SGHNT, CDR2 YYREEE (reference sequence). The CDR3 is 18 amino acids. The V gene end was trimmed by 4 bases and the J gene end by 9 bases; junction bases not matched to a gene: 20. The DNA for the CDR3 is TGTGCCAGCAGCCCGGAAGGGACAGGGTTGGGGAAACATGGTGAGCAGTTCTTC. Its translation: CASSPEGTGLGKHGEQFF. Combining the CDR3 with reference TRBV5-4 and TRBJ2-1 gives the whole variable domain ETGVTQSPTHLIKTRGQQVTLRCSSQSGHNTVSWYQQALGQGPQFIFQYYREEENGRGNFPPRFSGLQFPNYSSELNVNALELDDSALYLCASSPEGTGLGKHGEQFFGPGTRLTVL.

The chain combines TRBV4-2 with TRBJ2-7; TRBD2 agrees at 13 bases. The CDR3 has 15 residues. Germline V lookup: CDR1 LGHNA, CDR2 YNFKEQ. V was clipped by 2 bases and J by 5 bases; unmatched bases: 3. CDR3 bases: TGTGCCAGCAGCCAACGACTAGCGGGAGGCGACGAGCAGTACTTC. This gives the protein CASSQRLAGGDEQYF.

The V gene is TRBV7-9, the J gene TRBJ1-2; D is possibly TRBD1 (6 bases). V was cut by 2 bases and J by 0 bases, with 13 bases left in between. The CDR3 covers 16 residues. Germline loops: CDR1 SEHNR, CDR2 FQNEAQ (reference sequence). The CDR3 sequence is CASSLLDRTANYGYTF. The DNA for the CDR3 is TGTGCCAGCAGCTTACTTGACAGGACCGCTAACTATGGCTACACCTTC.

J is TRBJ1-5 and V is TRBV6-5; a possible D gene is TRBD1 (5 bases). Germline CDR1 is MNHEY and CDR2 is SVGAGI. The CDR3 is 15 amino acids. V was clipped by 5 bases and J by 0 bases, with 11 bases between them. The CDR3 nucleotides are TGTGCCAGCAGTCCGGACACGTTTAGCAATCAGCCCCAGCATTTT. As protein: CASSPDTFSNQPQHF.

The chain couples TRBV5-6 to TRBJ1-5; D is unclear. V was pared by 1 base and J by 4 bases, with 3 bases between. CDR1 SGHDT and CDR2 YYEEEE come from the germline V gene. CDR3 length: 12 amino acids. The CDR3 nucleotides are TGTGCCAGCAGCTTGCAGAATCAGCCCCAGCATTTT. Protein: CASSLQNQPQHF.